This T cell receptor (beta chain) was identified during a study of patients and donors after allogeneic stem cell transplantation. TCRdb itself ran the RT-PCR reads through MiXCR, one entry per CDR3 protein. The sample consists of a few hundred thousand distinct CDR3 sequences, around 40% of them appearing once. Germline-derived CDR1 and CDR2 are SGHRS and YFSETQ. The CDR3 is 15 residues long. V lost 4 bases and J lost 7; bases outside the gene matches: 7. The sequencing input was blood, either unsorted or a sorted T cell fraction (not recorded which). The receptor was derived from a human donor who was either an allogeneic HSCT recipient or a stem cell or donor lymphocyte infusion donor (not recorded which). It is not recorded whose cells these are; they may come from a transplant donor. The chain recombines TRBV5-1 with TRBJ1-6, with 8 bases that match TRBD1. CDR3 coding DNA: TGCGCCAGCAGCGGGGGACAGGCGAAAAATTCACCCCTCCACTTT. This codes for CASSGGQAKNSPLHF.